This TCR beta chain was recovered during a study of post-analysis software for immune sequencing data. cDNA libraries for TCR beta contained unique molecular identifiers. One entry per CDR3 protein results from TCRdb running MiXCR on the PCR reads. The sample comprises about 820,000 distinct CDR3 sequences, roughly 50% of which are singletons, and 4.6% rests with the top ten. The CDR3 covers 17 residues. Germline CDR1 is SGHNT and CDR2 is YENEEA. J was trimmed by 0 bases and V by 1 base; bases with no gene match: 3. Findings of the study overall: There was significantly lower normalized Chao1 diversity in multiple sclerosis patients than in controls. Relative to controls, patients had five TRBV segments at higher frequency, with TRBV5-6, TRBV5-1 and TRBV20-1 among these.

Of note for this clonotype: Its antigen is undetermined.

This rearrangement joins TRBV11-3 to TRBJ2-6; TRBD1 matches 7 bases. Sequences were obtained from blood. This TCR was sampled from a girl aged 10 to 17 with multiple sclerosis. This chain's CDR3 is CASSLGGQFSGANVLTF. In DNA, the CDR3 is TGTGCCAGCAGCTTAGGGGGACAGTTCTCTGGGGCCAACGTCCTGACTTTC. Based on the CDR3 plus reference TRBV11-3 and TRBJ2-6, the full variable domain is EAGVVQSPRYKIIEKKQPVAFWCNPISGHNTLYWYLQNLGQGPELLIRYENEEAVDDSQLPKDRFSAERLKGVDSTLKIQPAELGDSAVYLCASSLGGQFSGANVLTFGAGSRLTVL.